The rows below give T cell receptor beta chains drawn from one sample of a study of cytomegalovirus exposure and HLA in healthy donors. TCRdb keeps only in-frame clones here, not all; method: immunoSEQ multiplex PCR. The table lists some 150,000 clones, around 75% of them singletons. The sample consisted of PBMCs. Receptors originate from a man between 60 and 75 years old in good health and CMV-seronegative. Both conserved end residues are part of each CDR3. A D gene is named only where the DNA matches it firmly. Part of the rows lack a size; the others show once, few, many or a class for expanded clones.

11 | few | TRBJ2-1 | TRBV6-1 | NA | TGTGCCAGCTCTAGCTCCGATGAGCAGTTCTTC | CASSSSDEQFF
13 | once | TRBJ1-1 | TRBV28 | NA | TGTGCCAGCAGTCAGGACTCCAATGCTGAAGCTTTCTTT | CASSQDSNAEAFF
15 | few | TRBJ1-1 | TRBV6-5 | NA | TGTGCCAGCAGTTACTCTAGAGGAATGAACACTGAAGCTTTCTTT | CASSYSRGMNTEAFF
14 | NA | TRBJ2-7 | TRBV19 | TRBD1 | TGTGCCACCGCGACAGGGGATCCGACCTACGAGCAGTACTTC | CATATGDPTYEQYF
17 | NA | TRBJ2-4 | TRBV12-2 | NA | TGTGCAAGTCGCTTACAACTAGCGGGGTTAGGCAAAAACATTCAGTACTTC | CASRLQLAGLGKNIQYF
12 | NA | TRBJ1-2 | TRBV7-2 | NA | TGTGCCAGCAGCTTAGTAGAGAATGGCTACACCTTC | CASSLVENGYTF
15 | NA | TRBJ2-7 | TRBV29-1 | TRBD1 | TGCAGCGTTGAAGTAGTAGGACAGGGAACCTACGAGCAGTACTTC | CSVEVVGQGTYEQYF
20 | NA | TRBJ2-2 | TRBV27 | TRBD2 | TGTGCCAGCACCACCTCAGAACCCGATAGCGGGAGCAAGAACACCGGGGAGCTGTTTTTT | CASTTSEPDSGSKNTGELFF
13 | NA | TRBJ1-3 | TRBV29-1 | NA | TGCAGCGTGGTTAGCGAGGCTGGAAACACCATATATTTT | CSVVSEAGNTIYF
14 | NA | TRBJ1-1 | TRBV28 | NA | TGTGCCAGCAGTCGGCCCCGCCAGGGCACTGAAGCTTTCTTT | CASSRPRQGTEAFF
19 | NA | TRBJ2-6 | TRBV5-4 | NA | TGTGCCAGCAGCTCTTCGCTCAAGGGAGGCCTCTCTGGGGCCAACGTCCTGACTTTC | CASSSSLKGGLSGANVLTF
12 | NA | TRBJ1-1 | TRBV30 | NA | TGTGCCTGGAGTCAGGGGTGGACTGAAGCTTTCTTT | CAWSQGWTEAFF
16 | NA | TRBJ1-3 | TRBV19 | NA | TGTGCCAGTAGTACGGAATCAGGATACTCTGGAAACACCATATATTTT | CASSTESGYSGNTIYF
15 | NA | TRBJ1-2 | TRBV7-2 | NA | TGTGCCAGCAGCTTAGGTCACCAGGGAAGGCTCGGCTACACCTTC | CASSLGHQGRLGYTF
14 | NA | TRBJ2-5 | TRBV29-1 | NA | TGCAGCGTTGCCCCCTCGGGGAATGCAGAGACCCAGTACTTC | CSVAPSGNAETQYF
16 | few | TRBJ2-3 | TRBV7-9 | NA | TGTGCCAGCAGCTTTACGTCAGGGGGGAGCACAGATACGCAGTATTTT | CASSFTSGGSTDTQYF
13 | NA | TRBJ2-3 | TRBV2 | TRBD2 | TGTGCCAGCAAAACGGGAGGGCCTGATACGCAGTATTTT | CASKTGGPDTQYF
14 | NA | TRBJ2-7 | TRBV28 | TRBD1 | TGTGCCAGCAGTCTCCGGGACAGTTCCTACGAGCAGTACTTC | CASSLRDSSYEQYF
13 | NA | TRBJ2-7 | TRBV30 | NA | TGTGCCTGGAGCTCGACTAGTACCTACGAGCAGTACTTC | CAWSSTSTYEQYF
14 | few | TRBJ2-5 | TRBV5-4 | NA | TGTGCCAGCAGCTTGGAGACAAACCAAGAGACCCAGTACTTC | CASSLETNQETQYF
13 | NA | TRBJ1-4 | TRBV19 | NA | TGTGCCAGTAGTATGGCCATTAATGAAAAACTGTTTTTT | CASSMAINEKLFF
16 | NA | TRBJ2-5 | TRBV5-1 | TRBD2 | TGCGCCAGCAGCCCCGGACTAGCGGGAGAGGGAGAGACCCAGTACTTC | CASSPGLAGEGETQYF